The T cell receptor (beta chain) under discussion was sequenced for a study of technical replicates of blood from several donors. The germline CDR1 and CDR2 sequences are MNHEY and SVGAGI. This CDR3 comprises 14 residues. The V gene end was trimmed by 6 bases and the J gene end by 4 bases; junction bases not matched to a gene: 8. TCRdb's copy holds only in-frame clones and misses some; the assay was immunoSEQ multiplex PCR. The data contain tens of thousands of clones, about nine tenths of them seen just once; the ten biggest clones take up 0.3% to 0.5%. The chain recombines TRBV6-5 with TRBJ2-7; 8 nucleotides agree with TRBD2. This clonotype originated in a human donor in good health. Sequencing was done on a sample of T cells isolated from PBMCs. CDR3 bases: TGTGCCAGCAGATTAGCGGGACTCAATTACGAGCAGTACTTC. This gives the protein CASRLAGLNYEQYF.